This T cell receptor beta chain is from a study of CD8 T cells in Susac syndrome. General study points: The study's TCR sequencing and HLA analysis drew on a certain number of individuals. That number was acknowledged as relatively small.

The J segment lost 5 bases and the V segment lost 0 bases, leaving 9 bases of the junction unmatched. The CDR3 consists of 17 residues. Germline assignment: CDR1 MNHEY and CDR2 SVGAGI. Random hexamers were used to reverse transcribe 0.5 to 1 ug of RNA. TCR beta CDR3 was amplified by immunoSEQ multiplex PCR. This amplification extended across 54 Vbeta and 13 Jbeta segments. TCRdb reprocessed the immunoSEQ multiplex PCR reads with MiXCR, giving one entry per CDR3 protein. The sample contains 150,000 to 200,000 distinct CDR3 sequences, 92% of which appear only once. Matched for age and sex, the controls were healthy donors. Negative isolation was used for CD8+ and CD4+ T cells and FACS enrichment for TEMRA cells. As concerns this clonotype: Its target is unknown.

V usage is TRBV6-5 and J usage is TRBJ2-2, with 7 positions matching TRBD1. The sequenced material came from CD4+ T cells from PBMCs. The receptor was derived from a human donor in good health. For the CDR3, the DNA is TGTGCCAGCAGTTACTCCGGCAGGGGGTTTTGGACCGGGGAGCTGTTTTTT. Amino acids: CASSYSGRGFWTGELFF.